A single sample is the source of the 28 T cell receptor beta chains below, sequenced in a study of vaccination and CD4 T cells after COVID-19. The sample's treatment: roughly ten-day PBMC culture with coronavirus spike peptide pools or control peptides (ViraFEST assay). No antigen is known for these receptors. The Oncomine TCR Beta short-read assay sequenced DNA from cultured CD4+ T cells. TCRdb reprocessed the PCR reads with MiXCR, giving one entry per CDR3 protein. The table includes more than 10,000 distinct CDR3 sequences, 45% to 55% detected once. The source material was cultured CD4+ T cells from blood, sampled after SARS-CoV-2 vaccination. All receptors derive from a human donor with COVID-19.

The V call is TRBV6-1, the J call TRBJ2-5; unclear D gene. The germline V and J ends were trimmed by 6 bases and 7 bases, with 15 bases remaining between them. CDR3 size: 13 residues. CDR1 is MNHNS, CDR2 SASEGT, per germline. This CDR3 reads CASRERPLGTQYF. In nucleotides, the CDR3 is TGTGCCAGCAGGGAAAGGCCCCTAGGGACCCAGTACTTC.

The CDR3: CASSQGGGELFF. In DNA form, the CDR3 reads TGCGCCAGCAGCCAAGGGGGCGGGGAGCTGTTTTTT. The J gene is TRBJ2-2, the V gene TRBV4-3, with D hard to call. CDR1 is LGHNA and CDR2 is YSLEER in the germline V gene. The CDR3 length is 12 residues. Trimming removed 1 base from V and 7 bases from J, with 4 bases in between.

This clonotype has a single count. V and J are TRBV27 and TRBJ2-5; D may correspond to TRBD1 or TRBD2 (5 bases each). V lost 8 bases, J lost 5 bases, and 18 bases lay in between. Germline V gives CDR1 MNHEY, CDR2 SMNVEV (reference sequence). The CDR3 extends over 14 amino acids. CDR3 sequence: CASGPGTRPETQYF. The CDR3 DNA follows: TGTGCCAGCGGTCCGGGGACCCGGCCGGAGACCCAGTACTTC.

The chain is built from TRBV29-1 and TRBJ1-1; weak D call: TRBD1 (5 bases). With 8 bases removed from V and 8 bases from J, the gap between germline ends came to 18 bases. This CDR3 has 12 amino acids. In germline, CDR1 is SQVTM, CDR2 ANQGSEA. CDR3 nucleotides: TGCAGCCTCGGGACCTTTATTAGCGAAGCTTTCTTT. Translated, it gives CSLGTFISEAFF.

The chain uses TRBV7-6 and TRBJ2-2; 9 bases align to TRBD2. With 1 base clipped from V and 1 base from J, the junction kept 1 base outside the gene matches. Germline V gene sequence: CDR1 SGHVS, CDR2 FNYEAQ. The CDR3 consists of 16 residues. The CDR3 protein is CASSLDSGRNTGELFF. The DNA of the CDR3 is TGTGCCAGCAGCTTAGATAGCGGGAGGAACACCGGGGAGCTGTTTTTT.

The J gene is TRBJ2-5, the V gene TRBV7-2; no clear D gene. The CDR3 length is 12 residues. Trimming took 1 base from V and 9 from J, leaving 9 bases between them. From germline, CDR1 is SGHTA and CDR2 FQGNSA. CDR3 in DNA: TGTGCCAGCAGCTTAGGCCGGCGGTCCCAGTACTTC. Protein product: CASSLGRRSQYF.

The chain uses TRBV20-1 and TRBJ2-3, with D possibly being TRBD1 or TRBD2 (6 bases each). Germline V gene data show CDR1 as DFQATT and CDR2 as SNEGSKA (reference sequence). Trimming removed 0 bases at V and 2 bases at J, with 18 bases between. This CDR3 region has 17 residues. The CDR3 reads CSARDQLGGPITDTQYF. CDR3 coding DNA: TGCAGTGCTAGAGATCAATTAGGGGGGCCCATCACAGATACGCAGTATTTT.

This clonotype was observed a handful of times. The chain uses TRBV28 and TRBJ1-1; 7 bases agree with TRBD1. Per the germline V gene, CDR1 is MDHEN and CDR2 is SYDVKM. V lost 2 bases, J lost 8 bases, and 20 bases stayed unmatched. The CDR3 is 18 residues long. This CDR3 is CASSLMATSTGYSPEAFF. CDR3 in DNA: TGTGCCAGCAGTTTAATGGCCACCTCGACAGGGTACTCCCCCGAAGCTTTCTTT.

This clonotype was seen just once. The chain recombines TRBV5-1 with TRBJ2-5; maybe TRBD2 (5 bases). Germline values: CDR1 SGHRS, CDR2 YFSETQ. The V end lost 0 bases, the J end lost 4 bases, and 7 bases lay between the germline ends. The CDR3 is 13 residues long. In DNA, the CDR3 is TGCGCCAGCAGCTTGGCGGGGTCAGAGACCCAGTACTTC. It specifies CASSLAGSETQYF.

This clonotype was detected a few times. V gene TRBV2 combines with J gene TRBJ1-6; a weak D match, TRBD1 (5 bases). Germline lookup yields CDR1 SNHLY and CDR2 FYNNEI. The CDR3 sequence is 13 residues long. V lost 6 bases and J 10 bases, leaving 13 bases between the germline ends. CDR3: CASRDTRASPLHF. The CDR3 bases are TGTGCCAGCAGGGACACCAGGGCCTCACCCCTCCACTTT.

Concerning this clonotype: At one end the junction does not follow the germline gene, possibly because of a read error. The J gene is TRBJ1-5, the V gene TRBV7-6; 9 bases align to TRBD1. Germline CDR1 reads SGHVS; CDR2 reads FNYEAQ. The CDR3 runs 14 residues. For the CDR3, the DNA is TGTGTCAGCAGCTTAGCGGGACAGGGTCAGCCCCAGCATTTT. This encodes CVSSLAGQGQPQHF.

This rearrangement joins TRBV6-5 to TRBJ2-5, with 7 bases identical to TRBD1. The V gene's germline CDR1 is MNHEY and CDR2 SVGAGI. There are 15 residues in the CDR3. With 4 bases clipped from V and 5 bases from J, the junction kept 10 bases outside the gene matches. CDR3 sequence (DNA): TGTGCCAGCAGTTCCCGACAGGGTCGGGATGAGACCCAGTACTTC. It yields the protein CASSSRQGRDETQYF.

This clonotype came up a few times. The rearrangement links TRBV6-5 to TRBJ1-2; TRBD1 might be the D (5 bases). Trimming removed 3 bases at V and 12 bases at J, with 20 bases between. Germline V lookup: CDR1 MNHEY, CDR2 SVGAGI. The CDR3 consists of 14 residues. This CDR3 is CASSYGGQDIGHTF. As DNA, the CDR3 is TGTGCCAGCAGTTATGGAGGACAAGACATTGGACACACCTTC.

In its sample, this clonotype was seen a few times. The rearrangement links TRBV2 to TRBJ1-5; no clear D. The V and J ends lost 6 bases and 3 bases respectively, with 12 bases between them. CDR3 length: 14 residues. Germline V CDR1 and CDR2: SNHLY, FYNNEI. The CDR3 is CASRGGRINQPQHF. CDR3 in DNA: TGTGCCAGCAGGGGAGGACGGATCAATCAGCCCCAGCATTTT.

The rearrangement links TRBV21-1 to TRBJ2-2; the table's D gene call, TRBD1, was not cross checked with the DNA. TRBV21-1 is labeled a pseudogene. The CDR3 extends over 16 amino acids. The CDR3 protein is CASSWDRTPQGGELFF. The CDR3 DNA reads TGTGCCAGCAGCTGGGATAGGACCCCTCAGGGCGGGGAGCTGTTTTTT.

CDR3: CASCVTFLTEAFF. In DNA form, the CDR3 reads TGTGCCAGCTGTGTAACCTTTCTCACTGAAGCTTTCTTT. This chain links TRBV6-1 with TRBJ1-1; D not certain. Germline assignment: CDR1 MNHNS and CDR2 SASEGT. V was cut by 8 bases and J by 4 bases, with 14 bases left in between. CDR3 length: 13 amino acids.

The chain joins TRBV10-3 to TRBJ1-5; D remains ambiguous. Germline values: CDR1 ENHRY, CDR2 SYGVKD. V dropped 0 bases and J dropped 5 bases, with 5 bases sitting between them. This CDR3 spans 13 amino acids. CDR3 loop: CAISESVDQPQHF. The CDR3, as DNA: TGTGCCATCAGTGAGTCTGTCGATCAGCCCCAGCATTTT.

There are a few counts of this clonotype. The rearrangement uses TRBV27 and TRBJ1-6, with TRBD1 identical over 11 bases. The V segment lost 4 bases and the J segment 7 bases; nucleotides outside the gene matches: 12. Per germline, CDR1 MNHEY and CDR2 SMNVEV (reference sequence). CDR3 length: 18 amino acids. CDR3 loop: CASSSRDRGWGSNSPLHF. CDR3 nucleotides: TGTGCCAGCAGTTCCCGGGACAGGGGGTGGGGATCGAATTCACCCCTCCACTTT.

This clonotype was counted a single time. The rearrangement links TRBV5-1 to TRBJ2-5; 7 nucleotides agree with TRBD2. This CDR3 has 15 residues. Germline V gene lookup returns CDR1 SGHRS and CDR2 YFSETQ. Losses at the gene ends were 0 bases for V and 3 bases for J; bases not matched to a gene: 5. The CDR3 loop reads CASSLVGTTKETQYF. CDR3 DNA sequence: TGCGCCAGCAGCTTGGTTGGGACTACAAAAGAGACCCAGTACTTC.

The V call is TRBV6-1, the J call TRBJ1-2; 9 bases fit TRBD1. The V segment lost 6 bases and the J segment 7 bases; nucleotides outside the gene matches: 6. This CDR3 spans 13 amino acids. Germline CDR1 MNHNS, CDR2 SASEGT. This chain's CDR3 is CASRRTGAGGYTF. CDR3 nucleotides: TGTGCCAGCAGGCGGACAGGGGCAGGTGGCTACACCTTC.

V and J are TRBV27 and TRBJ1-1; D gene unclear. The CDR3 contains 15 residues. In germline, CDR1 is MNHEY, CDR2 SMNVEV (reference sequence). The V and J ends lost 4 bases and 1 base respectively, with 13 bases between them. CDR3 nucleotide sequence: TGTGCCAGCAGTTCCCAACCCGGCAGGAACACTGAAGCTTTCTTT. This codes for CASSSQPGRNTEAFF.

V is TRBV28 and J is TRBJ2-6; no clear D. CDR1 is MDHEN and CDR2 is SYDVKM in the germline V gene. V shed 4 bases and J shed 1 base, with 11 bases lying between them. The CDR3 totals 16 residues. CDR3 in amino acids: CASSSPESSGANVLTF. The DNA of the CDR3 is TGTGCCAGCAGTTCGCCAGAGTCGTCTGGGGCCAACGTCCTGACTTTC. Using reference TRBV28 and TRBJ2-6 for the parts outside the CDR3, the full variable domain is DVKVTQSSRYLVKRTGEKVFLECVQDMDHENMFWYRQDPGLGLRLIYFSYDVKMKEKGDIPEGYSVSREKKERFSLILESASTNQTSMYLCASSSPESSGANVLTFGAGSRLTVL.

V usage is TRBV6-4 and J usage is TRBJ1-2; no definite D call. The CDR3 consists of 16 residues. Trimming removed 2 bases at V and 4 bases at J, with 17 bases between. Germline values: CDR1 MRHNA, CDR2 SNTAGT. The CDR3 spells CASSDDRNRLAYGYTF. CDR3 sequence (DNA): TGTGCCAGCAGTGACGACCGAAATCGTCTTGCCTATGGCTACACCTTC.

The chain is built from TRBV7-2 and TRBJ2-7, with D unclear. The germline V and J ends were trimmed by 0 bases and 0 bases, with 9 bases remaining between them. This CDR3 comprises 15 residues. Germline values: CDR1 SGHTA, CDR2 FQGNSA. The CDR3 loop is CASSLARQSSYEQYF. In nucleotides, the CDR3 is TGTGCCAGCAGCTTAGCCAGGCAGAGCTCCTACGAGCAGTACTTC.

J is TRBJ1-1 and V is TRBV15; no definite D call. Trimming left V 5 bases short and J 0 bases short, with 13 bases between. The CDR3 runs 15 residues. Germline loops: CDR1 LNHNV, CDR2 YYDKDF (reference sequence). The CDR3: CATSGEISLNTEAFF. The CDR3 coding sequence is TGTGCCACCAGCGGTGAGATATCGTTGAACACTGAAGCTTTCTTT.

This sequence joins TRBV7-6 and TRBJ2-5; the match to TRBD2 covers 7 bases. V lost 5 bases, J lost 2 bases, and 8 bases stayed unmatched. The CDR3 contains 15 residues. The germline CDR1 and CDR2 sequences are SGHVS and FNYEAQ. The CDR3, as DNA: TGTGCCAGCAGCCCAACGCAGCGGGGACAAGAGACCCAGTACTTC. Translated, it gives CASSPTQRGQETQYF.

This clonotype came up a few times. The V call is TRBV6-1, the J call TRBJ1-6, with D possibly matching TRBD1 (5 bases). The CDR3 has 14 residues. Germline V gene lookup returns CDR1 MNHNS and CDR2 SASEGT. Trimming shortened V by 3 bases and J by 7 bases, and 10 bases separated the two germline ends. This chain's CDR3 is CASSEGLRNSPLHF. As DNA, the CDR3 is TGTGCCAGCAGTGAGGGGCTTCGGAATTCACCCCTCCACTTT.

The V call is TRBV11-2, the J call TRBJ2-3, with 7 nucleotides matching TRBD2. CDR3 length equals 12 residues. With 7 bases clipped from V and 9 bases from J, the junction kept 7 bases outside the gene matches. From germline, CDR1 is SGHAT and CDR2 FQNNGV. Here the CDR3 DNA reads TGTGCCAGCAAAAGAGACGGGGGGACGCAGTATTTT. It is translated as CASKRDGGTQYF.